One sample yielded the 30 T cell receptor beta chains listed below, sequenced in a study of tumor and adjacent non-tumor tissue in lung cancer. This sample's RNA came from whole unsorted tissue. Three rounds of nested PCR, following a modified ARM-PCR protocol, produced the TCRbeta library. TCRdb re-derived calls from the multiplex PCR reads in MiXCR, one entry per CDR3 protein. Of around 70,000 distinct CDR3 sequences listed, roughly 60% are singletons. The sequenced sample consisted of lung tumor tissue. Source of these receptors: a man aged 50 to 59 with non-small cell lung cancer.

With regard to this clonotype: Possible read error: a much larger clone is one base away. This chain joins TRBV13 and TRBJ1-2; TRBD1 might be the D (5 bases). Germline V gene data show CDR1 as PRHDT and CDR2 as FYEKMQ (reference sequence). The CDR3 runs to 11 residues. Written as DNA, the CDR3 is TGTGTCAGCAGCCGCAGGGATGGCTACACCTTC. Translation gives CVSSRRDGYTF. The whole variable domain, filled in from reference TRBV13 and TRBJ1-2, reads AAGVIQSPRHLIKEKRETATLKCYPIPRHDTVYWYQQGPGQDPQFLISFYEKMQSDKGSIPDRFSAQQFSDYHSELNMSSLELGDSALYFCVSSRRDGYTFGSGTRLTVV.

Points on this clonotype: It may be a read error: a sequence one base away is much more abundant. The chain joins TRBV4-1 to TRBJ1-3; D uncertain. The CDR3 extends over 14 amino acids. Per the germline V gene, CDR1 is MGHRA and CDR2 is YSYEKL. CDR3 amino acids: CASGQDRYGNTIYF. CDR3 in DNA: TGCGCCAGCGGCCAAGATCGGTACGGAAACACCATATATTTT.

This clonotype was recorded at least ten times. The V gene is TRBV12-3 or TRBV12-4, the J gene TRBJ1-2; D might be TRBD1 (5 bases). V shed 2 bases and J shed 3 bases, with 7 bases lying between them. The CDR3 runs to 13 residues. The CDR3 region has the DNA TGTGCCAGCAGTTTAAGAGGGGACTATGGCTACACCTTC. It specifies CASSLRGDYGYTF.

This clonotype was detected many times. The chain is built from TRBV10-3 and TRBJ2-1, with D perhaps being TRBD1 or TRBD2 (5 bases each). This CDR3 has 13 amino acids. Trimming left V 6 bases short and J 4 bases short, with 10 bases between. From germline, CDR1 is ENHRY and CDR2 SYGVKD. CDR3 protein: CAISGDQYNEQFF. The CDR3 bases are TGTGCCATCAGCGGGGACCAGTACAATGAGCAGTTCTTC.

Comments on this clonotype: Germline is not matched at one junction end, which may reflect a read error. The chain combines TRBV11-3 with TRBJ2-7, with TRBD1 matching over 8 bases. The CDR3 sequence is 15 residues long. The V gene's germline CDR1 is SGHNT and CDR2 YENEEA. CDR3 nucleotides: TGTGCCAGCATCTTAGGTGCGACAGGGGTCTATGAGCAGTACTTC. Amino acids: CASILGATGVYEQYF.

The CDR3 protein is CASSSHKTQYF. CDR3 nucleotides: TGTGCCAGCAGCTCCCACAAGACCCAGTACTTC. The chain carries TRBV7-9 and TRBJ2-5; no definite D call. This CDR3 has 11 residues. The V end was cut by 4 bases, the J end by 6 bases, with 6 bases between. CDR1 is SEHNR and CDR2 is FQNEAQ in the germline V gene (reference sequence).

This clonotype was seen a handful of times. With a much larger clone just one base away, this may be a read error. The CDR3 spells CSPCPDRGLGKLFF. The CDR3 region has the DNA TGCAGCCCCTGCCCGGACAGGGGGCTTGGAAAACTGTTTTTT. V and J are TRBV29-1 and TRBJ1-4, with 11 bases matching TRBD1. This CDR3 region has 14 residues. Trimming at V came to 8 bases and at J to 10 bases, leaving 12 bases not matched to a gene. Germline lookup yields CDR1 SQVTM and CDR2 ANQGSEA.

This clonotype was seen repeatedly, ten times or more. The rearrangement joins TRBV4-1 to TRBJ2-5; TRBD1 might be the D (5 bases). V lost 0 bases to trimming and J lost 5 bases, with 16 bases between them. CDR1 is MGHRA and CDR2 is YSYEKL in the germline V gene. This CDR3 comprises 16 residues. The CDR3 DNA reads TGCGCCAGCAGCCAAGATTTCCCAGTGGGGCAGGAGACCCAGTACTTC. This sequence encodes CASSQDFPVGQETQYF.

The sample holds many counts of this clonotype. The chain is built from TRBV29-1 and TRBJ1-1; 9 bases line up with TRBD1. Germline CDR1 is SQVTM and CDR2 is ANQGSEA. The CDR3 loop spans 14 amino acids. The V gene end was trimmed by 3 bases and the J gene end by 6 bases; junction bases not matched to a gene: 8. The CDR3, as DNA: TGCAGCGTTGACCAACAGGGGGCAGTAGCTGAAGCTTTCTTT. This codes for CSVDQQGAVAEAFF. Combining the CDR3 with reference TRBV29-1 and TRBJ1-1 gives the whole variable domain SAVISQKPSRDICQRGTSLTIQCQVDSQVTMMFWYRQQPGQSLTLIATANQGSEATYESGFVIDKFPISRPNLTFSTLTVSNMSPEDSSIYLCSVDQQGAVAEAFFGQGTRLTVV.

This clonotype has only one observation. The CDR3 does not close with the conserved phenylalanine or tryptophan, likely indicating a read error. The gene calls are TRBV4-1 and TRBJ2-1, with 14 bases matching TRBD2. The CDR3 contains 16 residues. Germline CDR1 and CDR2: MGHRA and YSYEKL. V lost 6 bases, J lost 6 bases, and 7 bases stayed unmatched. The CDR3 reads CASSPRTSGRSNEQFL. The CDR3 nucleotides read TGCGCCAGCAGTCCAAGGACTAGCGGGAGGAGCAATGAGCAGTTCTTA.

The rearrangement joins TRBV6-1 to TRBJ1-6; D is undetermined. Germline-derived CDR1 and CDR2 are MNHNS and SASEGT. This CDR3 is 13 amino acids long. Trimming cost V 3 bases and J 5 bases, with 5 bases left between them. CDR3 in amino acids: CASSEQNNSPLHF. In DNA form, the CDR3 reads TGTGCCAGCAGTGAGCAGAATAATTCACCCCTCCACTTT.

With regard to this clonotype: Relative to the germline gene, one junction end is altered; a read error may explain this. V gene TRBV28 combines with J gene TRBJ2-1; D is possibly TRBD2 (5 bases). Per germline, CDR1 MDHEN and CDR2 SYDVKM. This CDR3 is 13 amino acids long. This CDR3 reads CASSFNFAREHFF. The DNA for the CDR3 is TGTGCCAGCAGTTTCAACTTCGCGAGGGAGCACTTCTTC. Filled out from reference TRBV28 and TRBJ2-1, the complete variable domain reads DVKVTQSSRYLVKRTGEKVFLECVQDMDHENMFWYRQDPGLGLRLIYFSYDVKMKEKGDIPEGYSVSREKKERFSLILESASTNQTSMYLCASSFNFAREHFFGPGTRLTVL.

The chain uses TRBV5-5 and TRBJ2-7; tentatively, D is TRBD1 (6 bases). Germline V gene lookup returns CDR1 SGHKS and CDR2 YYEKEE (reference sequence). The CDR3 is 15 amino acids. V shed 3 bases and J shed 5 bases, with 18 bases lying between them. CDR3 DNA: TGTGCCAGCAGCTGCCGGGACAACCCGGGTCACGAGCAGTACTTC. It specifies CASSCRDNPGHEQYF.

This chain joins TRBV25-1 and TRBJ1-1; D unresolved. Trimming took 4 bases from V and 4 from J, leaving 19 bases between them. This CDR3 is built from 16 residues. CDR1 and CDR2 from the germline V gene are MGHDK and SYGVNS. DNA for the CDR3: TGTGCCAGCAGTGGCCGCGACGGAGTCACCCTCACTGAAGCTTTCTTT. Its protein is CASSGRDGVTLTEAFF.

Regarding this clonotype: This sequence may be a read error, since a much larger clone differs from it by one base. The chain carries TRBV20-1 and TRBJ2-1; D is possibly TRBD2 (6 bases). The CDR3 is made up of 13 amino acids. The germline CDR1 and CDR2 sequences are DFQATT and SNEGSKA (reference sequence). V shed 8 bases and J shed 2 bases, with 13 bases lying between them. The CDR3 sequence: CSTLGSTYNEQFF. The DNA of the CDR3 is TGCAGTACACTCGGGAGCACCTACAATGAGCAGTTCTTC.

This clonotype was observed a single time. An end of the junction does not agree with germline; a read error may underlie this. The chain uses TRBV5-4 and TRBJ2-7, with D possibly called TRBD1 or TRBD2 (5 bases each). The CDR3 has 14 residues. Germline CDR1 and CDR2: SGHNT and YYREEE (reference sequence). Here the CDR3 reads CTSSPGPGTCEQYF. For the CDR3, the DNA is TGTACCAGCAGCCCCGGTCCGGGGACCTGCGAGCAGTACTTC.

V and J are TRBV29-1 and TRBJ2-5; D ambiguous. V was shortened by 7 bases and J by 2 bases, with 11 bases between the two germline ends. CDR1 and CDR2 (germline): SQVTM, ANQGSEA. The CDR3 is made up of 12 amino acids. CDR3 in DNA: TGCAGCGGGTTGATTGCTCAAGAGACCCAGTACTTC. Its translation: CSGLIAQETQYF. Filled out from reference TRBV29-1 and TRBJ2-5, the complete variable domain reads SAVISQKPSRDICQRGTSLTIQCQVDSQVTMMFWYRQQPGQSLTLIATANQGSEATYESGFVIDKFPISRPNLTFSTLTVSNMSPEDSSIYLCSGLIAQETQYFGPGTRLLVL.

To note about this clonotype: This CDR3 is missing its conserved last phenylalanine or tryptophan, likely due to a read error. The chain carries TRBV4-2 and TRBJ2-1, with D tentatively TRBD2 (5 bases). This CDR3 spans 14 amino acids. Looked up from germline, CDR1 is LGHNA and CDR2 is YNFKEQ. In DNA, the CDR3 is TGTGTCAGCAGCCCGAGGGCTAAGTTCGGTGAGCAGTTCTTA. Translation: CVSSPRAKFGEQFL.

Comment on this clonotype: This likely comes from a read error, as the CDR3 has no conserved phenylalanine or tryptophan at its end. The chain carries TRBV7-9 and TRBJ1-1; 8 positions agree with TRBD1. With V trimmed by 1 base and J by 5 bases, 6 bases remained unmatched. The CDR3 has 15 amino acids. The germline CDR1 and CDR2 sequences are SEHNR and FQNEAQ (reference sequence). The CDR3 protein is CASSLGPTGETEAFL. CDR3 nucleotides: TGTGCCAGCAGCTTAGGCCCGACAGGGGAGACTGAAGCTTTCCTT.

This clonotype has a handful of counts. Possible read error: a much larger clone is one base away. This CDR3 is CAAGQGANILYF. DNA for the CDR3: TGTGCAGCGGGACAGGGTGCAAACATTCTGTACTTC. The chain has TRBV6-1 and TRBJ2-4; TRBD1 aligns across 9 bases. The CDR3 loop spans 12 amino acids. Germline V gives CDR1 MNHNS, CDR2 SASEGT.

In DNA, the CDR3 is TGTGCCAGCAGTTTTCGCTCAAACGGGCTAGCGGGAGAACCCTACGAGCAGTACTTC. This sequence encodes CASSFRSNGLAGEPYEQYF. The chain employs TRBV28 and TRBJ2-7; 10 bases are a match to TRBD2. Germline V gives CDR1 MDHEN, CDR2 SYDVKM. The CDR3 is 19 residues long. V gave up 3 bases and J gave up 2 bases; unmatched junction bases: 16. Full variable domain (missing parts from reference TRBV28 and TRBJ2-7): DVKVTQSSRYLVKRTGEKVFLECVQDMDHENMFWYRQDPGLGLRLIYFSYDVKMKEKGDIPEGYSVSREKKERFSLILESASTNQTSMYLCASSFRSNGLAGEPYEQYFGPGTRLTVT.

A remark on this clonotype: This may arise from a read error, as a much more abundant clone is one base away. Without the conserved terminal phenylalanine or tryptophan, this CDR3 likely stems from a read error. The V call is TRBV12-3 or TRBV12-4, the J call TRBJ2-5, with D possibly matching TRBD1 (6 bases). V gave up 7 bases and J gave up 5 bases, with 14 bases separating them. The CDR3 runs to 13 residues. This CDR3 is CASTNRVGETQYY. CDR3 coding DNA: TGTGCCAGCACCAACAGGGTCGGGGAGACCCAGTACTAC.

Note on this clonotype: At one end the junction does not follow the germline gene, possibly because of a read error. This chain connects TRBV2 to TRBJ2-7; D may be TRBD1 (5 bases). The length of the CDR3 is 14 residues. Germline-derived CDR1 and CDR2 are SNHLY and FYNNEI. Written as DNA, the CDR3 is TGTGCCAGCAGACGGATAGGGGCACCCTACGAGCAATACTTC. As protein: CASRRIGAPYEQYF.

This chain connects TRBV29-1 to TRBJ2-3, with 9 bases aligning to TRBD2. The CDR3 loop spans 14 amino acids. Germline V gene sequence: CDR1 SQVTM, CDR2 ANQGSEA. The V gene end was trimmed by 8 bases and the J gene end by 8 bases; junction bases not matched to a gene: 14. CDR3 amino acids: CSHTLAGGPCTQYF. CDR3 in DNA: TGCAGCCACACGCTGGCGGGGGGGCCATGTACGCAGTATTTT.

The gene calls are TRBV6-2 or TRBV6-3 and TRBJ2-1; 7 positions agree with TRBD2. J was trimmed by 8 bases and V by 8 bases; bases with no gene match: 15. The germline gives CDR1 MNHEY, CDR2 SVGEGT. CDR3 size: 15 residues. Here the CDR3 reads CASGGVQRRYDEQFF. The DNA of the CDR3 is TGTGCCAGCGGGGGGGTTCAACGGCGATACGATGAGCAGTTCTTC.

On this clonotype itself: The junction departs from the called germline gene at one end, perhaps through a read error. This chain uses TRBV6-5 with TRBJ1-5; D may be TRBD1 (5 bases). The CDR3 loop spans 15 amino acids. The V gene's germline CDR1 is MNHEY and CDR2 SVGAGI. CDR3 nucleotide sequence: TGTGCCATCAGTTTCAGGGTGAATAGCAATCAGCCCCAGCATTTC. It is translated as CAISFRVNSNQPQHF.

The genes are TRBV4-1 and TRBJ2-7, with a tentative D call TRBD2 (5 bases). Germline V gene sequence: CDR1 MGHRA, CDR2 YSYEKL. This CDR3 contains 16 residues. Trimming cost V 2 bases and J 3 bases, with 17 bases left between them. As DNA, the CDR3 is TGCGCCAGCAGCCAAACGACTAACGAAAGCTACTACGAGCAGTACTTC. Translation: CASSQTTNESYYEQYF.

This clonotype appeared many times. The rearrangement uses TRBV29-1 and TRBJ2-4, with D possibly being TRBD1 or TRBD2 (5 bases each). The CDR3 has 14 amino acids. Germline V gives CDR1 SQVTM, CDR2 ANQGSEA. The germline V and J ends were trimmed by 7 bases and 1 base, with 14 bases remaining between them. CDR3 nucleotide sequence: TGCAGCGCATTGGGGTGGGGGGCCAAAAACATTCAGTACTTC. Protein: CSALGWGAKNIQYF. Complete variable domain (other parts from reference TRBV29-1 and TRBJ2-4): SAVISQKPSRDICQRGTSLTIQCQVDSQVTMMFWYRQQPGQSLTLIATANQGSEATYESGFVIDKFPISRPNLTFSTLTVSNMSPEDSSIYLCSALGWGAKNIQYFGAGTRLSVL.

In its sample, this clonotype was seen many times. The rearrangement joins TRBV29-1 to TRBJ2-7; D possibly corresponds to TRBD1 (5 bases). This CDR3 is 13 amino acids long. Trimming pared 5 bases from V and 4 bases from J, leaving 15 bases between. Germline CDR1 SQVTM, CDR2 ANQGSEA. The CDR3 coding sequence is TGCAGCGTTAGACAGTTTGGAAGGTACGAGCAGTACTTC. Translation gives CSVRQFGRYEQYF.

This clonotype is termed medium-sized. The chain joins TRBV29-1 to TRBJ1-1; D remains ambiguous. Germline CDR1 SQVTM, CDR2 ANQGSEA. CDR3 length: 11 residues. V shed 5 bases and J shed 4 bases, with 8 bases lying between them. This CDR3 is CSVFQVTEAFF. The CDR3 DNA sequence: TGCAGCGTTTTTCAGGTCACTGAAGCTTTCTTT.